Listed here are 29 T cell receptor beta chains from one sample, sequenced in a study of cytomegalovirus exposure and HLA in healthy donors. Data came from immunoSEQ multiplex PCR; TCRdb stores just in-frame clones and leaves some out. The sample includes fewer than 250,000 clones, roughly 83% of them seen just once. What was sequenced was PBMCs. All receptors come from a young woman in good health and CMV-seropositive.

The J gene is TRBJ2-7, the V gene TRBV11-2; 9 nucleotides agree with TRBD2. The CDR3 is 18 residues long. V shed 3 bases and J 0 bases; nucleotides not matched to a gene: 12. Germline CDR1 and CDR2: SGHAT and FQNNGV. The DNA of the CDR3 is TGTGCCAGCAGCTTTTTAGGAGGGGCGGGAGGGAGCTCCTACGAGCAGTACTTC. Encoded protein: CASSFLGGAGGSSYEQYF.

The V and J genes are TRBV7-2 and TRBJ1-5; no reliable D call. Trimming removed 1 base at V and 0 bases at J, with 4 bases between. CDR1 is SGHTA, CDR2 FQGNSA, per germline. This CDR3 contains 14 residues. This chain's CDR3 is CASSLGNSNQPQHF. CDR3 sequence (DNA): TGTGCCAGCAGCTTAGGGAATAGCAATCAGCCCCAGCATTTT.

The chain carries TRBV19 and TRBJ2-6; a possible D gene is TRBD1 (6 bases). Looked up from germline, CDR1 is LNHDA and CDR2 is SQIVND (reference sequence). Trimming stripped 1 base from V and 3 bases from J, with 13 bases between. CDR3 length: 17 amino acids. CDR3 in DNA: TGTGCCAGTAGTATAGCTGGACAGTCTTTTGGGGCCAACGTCCTGACTTTC. As protein: CASSIAGQSFGANVLTF.

The chain combines TRBV9 with TRBJ2-1; TRBD2 matches at 10 bases. V was clipped by 3 bases and J by 9 bases; unmatched bases: 12. The CDR3 is made up of 16 amino acids. Germline-derived CDR1 and CDR2 are SGDLS and YYNGEE. The CDR3 DNA reads as TGTGCCAGCAGCGGGATGTTCAGCGGGAGGGGTAGTGAGCAGTTCTTC. The encoded protein is CASSGMFSGRGSEQFF.

The chain combines TRBV30 with TRBJ2-7; D is perhaps TRBD1 or TRBD2 (5 bases each). The V and J ends lost 0 bases and 5 bases respectively, with 11 bases between them. Per the germline V gene, CDR1 is GTSNPN and CDR2 is SVGIG (reference sequence). The CDR3 is 13 amino acids. The CDR3 region has the DNA TGTGCCTGGAGTGTACGACGGGACCACGAGCAGTACTTC. It is translated as CAWSVRRDHEQYF.

This rearrangement joins TRBV9 to TRBJ1-5, with TRBD1 matching over 10 bases. Germline V CDR1 and CDR2: SGDLS, YYNGEE. The V and J ends lost 4 bases and 3 bases, in that order; junction bases with no gene match: 4. CDR3 length equals 15 residues. The CDR3 nucleotides are TGTGCCAGCAGCCCGGGACAGGGGTTCAATCAGCCCCAGCATTTT. This sequence encodes CASSPGQGFNQPQHF.

The chain recombines TRBV2 with TRBJ2-4; 8 bases match TRBD2. V lost 3 bases, J lost 3 bases, and 7 bases stayed unmatched. The CDR3 covers 16 residues. Germline CDR1 is SNHLY and CDR2 is FYNNEI. The CDR3: CASSDLSGRGKNIQYF. The CDR3 DNA reads as TGTGCCAGCAGTGATTTGAGCGGGAGAGGCAAAAACATTCAGTACTTC.

Written as DNA, the CDR3 is TGCGCCAGCAGCGCTAGCCTAACCTACGAGCAGTACTTC. Translation gives CASSASLTYEQYF. The chain couples TRBV5-1 to TRBJ2-7, with D possibly TRBD2 on 5 matching bases. The CDR3 is 13 residues long. Germline values: CDR1 SGHRS, CDR2 YFSETQ. V lost 4 bases and J lost 2, with 10 bases in between.

The chain employs TRBV27 and TRBJ1-4; D perhaps matches TRBD1 (6 bases). This CDR3 region has 16 residues. Trimming removed 6 bases from V and 4 bases from J, with 18 bases in between. In germline, CDR1 is MNHEY, CDR2 SMNVEV (reference sequence). The CDR3 protein is CASRLRSGQYNEKLFF. The CDR3 DNA sequence: TGTGCCAGCAGACTCCGGTCAGGACAGTATAATGAAAAACTGTTTTTT.

J is TRBJ1-1 and V is TRBV7-9, with TRBD1 matching 10 bases. Germline-derived CDR1 and CDR2 are SEHNR and FQNEAQ (reference sequence). This CDR3 has 14 amino acids. The junction had 5 bases not matched to a gene; V was cut back by 4 bases and J by 6 bases. DNA for the CDR3: TGTGCCAGCAGCTCGGACAGGGGGAAGGCTGAAGCTTTCTTT. Its translation: CASSSDRGKAEAFF.

The chain has TRBV7-2 and TRBJ1-1; the match to TRBD1 covers 10 bases. Germline V gives CDR1 SGHTA, CDR2 FQGNSA. The CDR3 is 16 residues long. V lost 10 bases and J lost 3; bases outside the gene matches: 14. DNA for the CDR3: TGTGCCACCGCCCAATTTACCGGGACAGGGGACACTGAAGCTTTCTTT. It specifies CATAQFTGTGDTEAFF.

This rearrangement joins TRBV2 to TRBJ1-2; tentatively, D is TRBD1 (5 bases). Germline lookup yields CDR1 SNHLY and CDR2 FYNNEI. Trimming pared 6 bases from V and 4 bases from J, leaving 15 bases between. The CDR3 runs to 14 residues. CDR3: CASSPQGSTYGYTF. The CDR3 nucleotides are TGTGCCAGCAGCCCCCAGGGTAGTACCTATGGCTACACCTTC.

This chain uses TRBV27 with TRBJ2-5; TRBD2 agrees at 9 bases. The germline CDR1 and CDR2 sequences are MNHEY and SMNVEV (reference sequence). The CDR3 length is 15 residues. Trimming removed 6 bases from V and 2 bases from J; junction bases left unmatched: 7. The chain's CDR3 is CASRTIGLAQETQYF. Here the CDR3 DNA reads TGTGCCAGCAGAACAATTGGACTAGCGCAAGAGACCCAGTACTTC.

This rearrangement joins TRBV5-1 to TRBJ2-7; 14 bases match TRBD2. With 4 bases clipped from V and 4 bases from J, the junction kept 16 bases outside the gene matches. CDR1 and CDR2 from the germline V gene are SGHRS and YFSETQ. There are 19 residues in the CDR3. CDR3 nucleotides: TGCGCCAGCAGCCCAGTGGGGGGGACTAGCGGGAGCCTTTTTTACGAGCAGTACTTC. The encoded protein is CASSPVGGTSGSLFYEQYF.

V and J are TRBV27 and TRBJ2-5; the D call may be TRBD1 or TRBD2 (5 bases each). CDR3 size: 14 residues. From germline, CDR1 is MNHEY and CDR2 SMNVEV (reference sequence). Trimming pared 5 bases from V and 5 bases from J, leaving 15 bases between. The DNA of the CDR3 is TGTGCCAGCAGTCCAAGAAGGGGCGGGGAGACCCAGTACTTC. Amino acids: CASSPRRGGETQYF.

This chain joins TRBV30 and TRBJ2-1; no definite D call. This CDR3 contains 14 residues. CDR1 is GTSNPN and CDR2 is SVGIG in the germline V gene (reference sequence). V was trimmed by 2 bases and J by 4 bases, leaving 12 bases between them. The CDR3, as DNA: TGTGCCTGGAGTTCCCCCCGTCTTTACAATGAGCAGTTCTTC. Amino acids: CAWSSPRLYNEQFF.

This clone was detected once. The chain employs TRBV27 and TRBJ2-3; no reliable D call. Germline lookup yields CDR1 MNHEY and CDR2 SMNVEV (reference sequence). V lost 4 bases, J lost 2 bases, and 10 bases lay in between. The CDR3 spans 14 residues. CDR3 protein: CASSSRLFTDTQYF. CDR3 nucleotide sequence: TGTGCCAGCAGTTCCCGTTTATTCACAGATACGCAGTATTTT.

The gene calls are TRBV25-1 and TRBJ2-3; TRBD2 agrees at 10 bases. V shed 1 base, J shed 5 bases, and the junction held 6 bases outside the gene matches. Looked up from germline, CDR1 is MGHDK and CDR2 is SYGVNS. This CDR3 spans 16 amino acids. In DNA form, the CDR3 reads TGTGCCAGCAGTGAATTTCTAGCGGGAGTAGGAGATACGCAGTATTTT. As protein: CASSEFLAGVGDTQYF.

The chain employs TRBV27 and TRBJ2-7; no clear D gene. The CDR3 contains 14 residues. Germline CDR1 and CDR2: MNHEY and SMNVEV (reference sequence). V was clipped by 3 bases and J by 4 bases, with 13 bases between them. The CDR3 DNA is TGTGCCAGCAGTTTTTCTAGGGCGTCGTACGAGCAGTACTTC. Its translation: CASSFSRASYEQYF.

V gene TRBV4-3 combines with J gene TRBJ2-7, with 11 bases matching TRBD2. V gave up 0 bases and J gave up 9 bases; unmatched junction bases: 10. CDR1 and CDR2 (germline): LGHNA, YSLEER. CDR3 length: 16 residues. The chain's CDR3 is CASSQERGLADFGQYF. The CDR3 nucleotides are TGCGCCAGCAGCCAAGAGAGGGGACTAGCGGACTTCGGGCAGTACTTC.

The J gene is TRBJ2-1, the V gene TRBV29-1; TRBD1 agrees at 10 bases. Germline V CDR1 and CDR2: SQVTM, ANQGSEA. The V segment lost 7 bases and the J segment 9 bases; nucleotides outside the gene matches: 6. The CDR3 has 12 amino acids. CDR3 coding DNA: TGCAGCGGGGGACAGGGGAGGGGTGAGCAGTTCTTC. Encoded protein: CSGGQGRGEQFF.

The chain recombines TRBV28 with TRBJ2-7; D possibly uses TRBD1 or TRBD2 (6 bases each). The V gene lost 5 bases and the J gene lost 0 bases, with 14 bases spanning the gap. Germline V CDR1 and CDR2: MDHEN, SYDVKM. The CDR3 sequence is 15 residues long. The CDR3 nucleotides are TGTGCCAGCAGTAACGGGGGCGCCGGCTCCTACGAGCAGTACTTC. Its translation is CASSNGGAGSYEQYF.

The rearrangement joins TRBV13 to TRBJ2-1; 12 bases fit TRBD2. The CDR3 is 15 residues long. The J segment lost 8 bases and the V segment lost 4 bases, leaving 6 bases of the junction unmatched. CDR1 is PRHDT and CDR2 is FYEKMQ in the germline V gene (reference sequence). The CDR3 loop reads CASSSRTSGADEQFF. The CDR3 DNA follows: TGTGCCAGCAGCTCCCGGACTAGCGGGGCAGATGAGCAGTTCTTC. Full variable domain (remainder filled in from reference TRBV13 and TRBJ2-1): AAGVIQSPRHLIKEKRETATLKCYPIPRHDTVYWYQQGPGQDPQFLISFYEKMQSDKGSIPDRFSAQQFSDYHSELNMSSLELGDSALYFCASSSRTSGADEQFFGPGTRLTVL.

The V call is TRBV9, the J call TRBJ2-2; D possibly corresponds to TRBD2 (5 bases). The CDR3 totals 13 residues. V gave up 2 bases and J gave up 8 bases, with 10 bases separating them. CDR1 is SGDLS and CDR2 is YYNGEE in the germline V gene. CDR3 amino acids: CASSVQDWGELFF. The CDR3 DNA sequence: TGTGCCAGCAGCGTCCAGGACTGGGGGGAGCTGTTTTTT.

CDR3 nucleotide sequence: TGTGCCAGCAGCTTAGGGACCATGGGAGAGCAGTACTTC. It yields the protein CASSLGTMGEQYF. The J gene is TRBJ2-7, the V gene TRBV7-6; D is unresolved. The CDR3 consists of 13 residues. The germline V gene encodes CDR1 SGHVS and CDR2 FNYEAQ. V lost 1 base, J lost 7 bases, and 11 bases lay in between. The full variable domain, with the rest looked up from reference TRBV7-6 and TRBJ2-7, is GAGVSQSPRYKVTKRGQDVALRCDPISGHVSLYWYRQALGQGPEFLTYFNYEAQQDKSGLPNDRFSAERPEGSISTLTIQRTEQRDSAMYRCASSLGTMGEQYFGPGTRLTVT.

This chain joins TRBV4-2 and TRBJ1-2; 7 bases agree with TRBD1. CDR1 and CDR2 (germline): LGHNA, YNFKEQ. The CDR3 is made up of 14 amino acids. V lost 5 bases, J lost 4 bases, and 7 bases stayed unmatched. The CDR3 spells CASSGTGEGYGYTF. The CDR3 nucleotides are TGTGCCAGCAGCGGAACAGGGGAGGGCTATGGCTACACCTTC.

The V call is TRBV30, the J call TRBJ2-7; 9 bases align to TRBD2. Germline-derived CDR1 and CDR2 are GTSNPN and SVGIG (reference sequence). The CDR3 totals 14 residues. The V segment lost 2 bases and the J segment 4 bases; nucleotides outside the gene matches: 6. The CDR3, as DNA: TGTGCCTGGAGTACAGCGGGAGGTGTGTACGAGCAGTACTTC. This codes for CAWSTAGGVYEQYF. The whole variable domain, filled in from reference TRBV30 and TRBJ2-7, reads SQTIHQWPATLVQPVGSPLSLECTVEGTSNPNLYWYRQAAGRGLQLLFYSVGIGQISSEVPQNLSASRPQDRQFILSSKKLLLSDSGFYLCAWSTAGGVYEQYFGPGTRLTVT.

The chain employs TRBV4-1 and TRBJ1-1; D is unclear. CDR1 and CDR2 (germline): MGHRA, YSYEKL. The V end lost 3 bases, the J end lost 11 bases, and 10 bases lay between the germline ends. This CDR3 region has 11 residues. CDR3 sequence: CASSHYQGAFF. The CDR3 DNA reads as TGCGCCAGCAGCCATTATCAAGGCGCTTTCTTT.

The chain joins TRBV20-1 to TRBJ2-3; unclear D gene. The CDR3 is made up of 11 amino acids. Germline V gives CDR1 DFQATT, CDR2 SNEGSKA (reference sequence). Trimming removed 6 bases at V and 5 bases at J, with 9 bases between. CDR3 DNA: TGCAGTGCCATCGGAGTAGATACGCAGTATTTT. Amino acid sequence: CSAIGVDTQYF.